The clone carrying this TCR beta chain was counted between two and nine times. Its antigen is not known. This sample is part of a study of response to subunit inactivated influenza vaccine. CDR3 length equals 14 residues. V lost 5 bases and J 2 bases, leaving 13 bases between the germline ends. Germline V gives CDR1 SGHRS, CDR2 YFSETQ. Findings and limits, study-wide: A suggestion made by the authors is that each seasonal influenza vaccination recruits few new T cells.

In TCRdb, the RT-PCR reads were re-called with MiXCR into one record per CDR3 protein. In the table there are roughly 700,000 distinct CDR3 sequences, more than 15% of which are singletons. Material: PBMCs from blood, obtained 11 to 12 days after vaccination. This TCR was recovered from a middle-aged man who received an inactivated influenza vaccine. This chain links TRBV5-1 with TRBJ2-5; D remains ambiguous. The CDR3 sequence is CASRSLPAQETQYF. The CDR3 DNA follows: TGCGCCAGCAGGTCATTGCCTGCTCAAGAGACCCAGTACTTC.